The 8 T cell receptor beta chains below come from one sample, sequenced in a study of blood T cell repertoires in COVID-19. Clones were read by immunoSEQ multiplex PCR, and TCRdb kept only the in-frame ones, dropping some. There are 68,000 or so clones in the sample; 70% to 80% occur only once, and roughly 21% lies in the top ten. Sequencing was performed on peripheral blood. These receptors originate from a human donor in a cohort sampled during active COVID-19.

The chain's CDR3 is CASSFHSGSSYNEQFF. The CDR3 DNA reads as TGTGCCAGCAGCTTTCATAGCGGGAGCTCCTACAATGAGCAGTTCTTC. The chain couples TRBV7-8 to TRBJ2-1, with 9 bases identical to TRBD2. CDR1 SGHVS and CDR2 FQNEAQ come from the germline V gene. Trimming removed 3 bases from V and 0 bases from J; junction bases left unmatched: 3. There are 16 residues in the CDR3.

CDR3 in amino acids: CASSLNVGSGWEDTQYF. In DNA form, the CDR3 reads TGTGCCAGCAGCTTAAATGTTGGAAGCGGGTGGGAAGATACGCAGTATTTT. The gene calls are TRBV7-8 and TRBJ2-3, with a possible D match to TRBD2 (6 bases). V lost 2 bases and J lost 5, with 20 bases in between. This CDR3 has 17 residues. CDR1 SGHVS and CDR2 FQNEAQ come from the germline V gene.

This clone was found once. The chain links TRBV27 to TRBJ1-4, with unresolved D. This CDR3 spans 16 amino acids. The V gene's germline CDR1 is MNHEY and CDR2 SMNVEV (reference sequence). The ends were cut back, 1 base at V and 7 bases at J, with 16 bases in the middle. The CDR3 bases are TGTGCCAGCAGTTTATTCTCCGGAAGTAGGAGTGAAAAACTGTTTTTT. This encodes CASSLFSGSRSEKLFF.

The chain employs TRBV4-3 and TRBJ2-1, with 8 positions matching TRBD2. Looked up from germline, CDR1 is LGHNA and CDR2 is YSLEER. Trimming cost V 1 base and J 7 bases; bases outside gene matches: 9. The CDR3 extends over 16 amino acids. The CDR3 protein is CASSQGIQRGINEQFF. In DNA form, the CDR3 reads TGCGCCAGCAGCCAAGGCATCCAGCGGGGGATTAATGAGCAGTTCTTC.

V usage is TRBV11-3 and J usage is TRBJ2-5, with TRBD2 identical over 10 bases. Looked up from germline, CDR1 is SGHNT and CDR2 is YENEEA. This CDR3 has 15 residues. Trimming removed 9 bases from V and 3 bases from J; junction bases left unmatched: 10. The CDR3 loop is CASPRSGGPKETQYF. CDR3 nucleotide sequence: TGTGCCAGTCCACGTAGCGGGGGGCCAAAAGAGACCCAGTACTTC. The complete variable domain, with remaining parts taken from reference TRBV11-3 and TRBJ2-5, reads EAGVVQSPRYKIIEKKQPVAFWCNPISGHNTLYWYLQNLGQGPELLIRYENEEAVDDSQLPKDRFSAERLKGVDSTLKIQPAELGDSAVYLCASPRSGGPKETQYFGPGTRLLVL.

This clone showed up just a few times. The chain couples TRBV6-5 to TRBJ2-6, with a tentative D call TRBD1 (6 bases). V was cut by 7 bases and J by 3 bases, with 10 bases left in between. CDR1 MNHEY and CDR2 SVGAGI come from the germline V gene. This CDR3 comprises 14 residues. CDR3 residues: CASKEDSGANVLTF. As DNA, the CDR3 is TGTGCCAGCAAGGAGGACAGTGGGGCCAACGTCCTGACTTTC.

The J gene is TRBJ2-7, the V gene TRBV7-2; TRBD2 matches 8 bases. The CDR3 runs to 15 residues. V gave up 1 base and J gave up 1 base; unmatched junction bases: 3. Germline assignment: CDR1 SGHTA and CDR2 FQGNSA. The CDR3 nucleotides are TGTGCCAGCAGCTTAGACGGGAGGGCATCCTACGAGCAGTACTTC. Translated, it gives CASSLDGRASYEQYF.

CDR3 sequence: CASTREARETQYF. The CDR3 nucleotides are TGTGCCAGCACACGGGAGGCTCGAGAGACCCAGTACTTC. The gene calls are TRBV6-5 and TRBJ2-5; 7 bases match TRBD2. Per germline, CDR1 MNHEY and CDR2 SVGAGI. The CDR3 length is 13 residues. The junction had 6 bases not matched to a gene; V was cut back by 7 bases and J by 4 bases.